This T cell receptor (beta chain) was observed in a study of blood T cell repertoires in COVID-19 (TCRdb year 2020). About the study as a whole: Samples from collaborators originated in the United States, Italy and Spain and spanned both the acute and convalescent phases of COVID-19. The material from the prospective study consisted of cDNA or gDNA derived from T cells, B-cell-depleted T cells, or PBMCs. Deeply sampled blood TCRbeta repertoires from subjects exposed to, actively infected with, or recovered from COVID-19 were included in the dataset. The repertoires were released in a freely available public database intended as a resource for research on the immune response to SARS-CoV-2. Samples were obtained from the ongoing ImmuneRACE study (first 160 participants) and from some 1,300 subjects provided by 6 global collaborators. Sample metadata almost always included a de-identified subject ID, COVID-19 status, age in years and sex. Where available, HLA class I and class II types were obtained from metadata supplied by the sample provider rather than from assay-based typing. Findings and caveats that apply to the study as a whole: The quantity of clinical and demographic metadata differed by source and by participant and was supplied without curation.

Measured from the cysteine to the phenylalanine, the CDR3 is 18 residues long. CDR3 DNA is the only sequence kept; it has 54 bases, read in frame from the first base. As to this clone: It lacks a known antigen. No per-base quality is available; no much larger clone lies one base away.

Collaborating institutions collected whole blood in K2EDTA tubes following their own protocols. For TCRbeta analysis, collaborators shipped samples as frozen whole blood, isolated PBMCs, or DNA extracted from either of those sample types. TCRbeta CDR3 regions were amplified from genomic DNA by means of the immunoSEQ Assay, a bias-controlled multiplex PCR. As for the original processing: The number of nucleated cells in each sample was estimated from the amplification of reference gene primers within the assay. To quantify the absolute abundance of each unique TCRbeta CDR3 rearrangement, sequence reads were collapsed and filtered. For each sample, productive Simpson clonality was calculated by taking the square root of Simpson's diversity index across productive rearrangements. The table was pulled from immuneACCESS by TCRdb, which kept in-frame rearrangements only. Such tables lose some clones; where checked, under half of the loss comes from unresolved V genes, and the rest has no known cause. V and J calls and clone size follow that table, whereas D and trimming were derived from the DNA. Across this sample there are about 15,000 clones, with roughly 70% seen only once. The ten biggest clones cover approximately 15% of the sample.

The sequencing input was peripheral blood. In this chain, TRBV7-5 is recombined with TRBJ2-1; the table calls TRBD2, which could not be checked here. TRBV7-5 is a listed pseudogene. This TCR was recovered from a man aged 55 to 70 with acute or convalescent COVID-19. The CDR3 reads CARSTIAGGPYKYNEQFF. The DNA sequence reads TGTGCCAGAAGCACGATCGCGGGAGGGCCGTATAAGTACAATGAGCAGTTCTTC.